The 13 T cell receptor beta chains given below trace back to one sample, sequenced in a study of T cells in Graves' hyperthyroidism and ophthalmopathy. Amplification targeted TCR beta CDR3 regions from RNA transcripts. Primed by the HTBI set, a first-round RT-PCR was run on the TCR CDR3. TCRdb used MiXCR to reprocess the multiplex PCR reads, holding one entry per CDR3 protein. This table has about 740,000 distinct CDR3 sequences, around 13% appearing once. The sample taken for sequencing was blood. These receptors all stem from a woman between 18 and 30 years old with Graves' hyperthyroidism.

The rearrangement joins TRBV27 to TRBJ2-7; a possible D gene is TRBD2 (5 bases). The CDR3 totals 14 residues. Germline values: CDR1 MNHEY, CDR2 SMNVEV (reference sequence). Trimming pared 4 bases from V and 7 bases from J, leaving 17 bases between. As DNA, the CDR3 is TGTGCCAGCAGTTACCCGGCTTCGGGCGGGGAGCAGTACTTC. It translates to CASSYPASGGEQYF.

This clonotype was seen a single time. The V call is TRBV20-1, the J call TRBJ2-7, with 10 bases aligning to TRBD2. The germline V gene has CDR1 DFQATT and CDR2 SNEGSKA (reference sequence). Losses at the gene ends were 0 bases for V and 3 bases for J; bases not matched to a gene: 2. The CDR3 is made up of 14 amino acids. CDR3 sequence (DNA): TGCAGTGCTAGAGATAGGACTAGCGGCTACGAGCAGTACTTC. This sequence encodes CSARDRTSGYEQYF.

The CDR3 loop is CASSFRDRGMETQYF. CDR3 nucleotides: TGTGCCAGCAGCTTCCGGGACAGGGGTATGGAGACCCAGTACTTC. V is TRBV7-8 and J is TRBJ2-5; 10 bases agree with TRBD1. The germline gives CDR1 SGHVS, CDR2 FQNEAQ. V lost 3 bases, J lost 5 bases, and 6 bases stayed unmatched. This CDR3 has 15 residues.

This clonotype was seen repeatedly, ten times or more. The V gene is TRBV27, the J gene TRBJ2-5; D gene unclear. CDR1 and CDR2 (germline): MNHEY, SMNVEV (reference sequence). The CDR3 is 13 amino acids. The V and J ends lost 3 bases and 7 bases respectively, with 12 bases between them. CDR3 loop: CASSLSSGWTQYF. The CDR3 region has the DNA TGTGCCAGCAGTTTGTCGAGTGGGTGGACCCAGTACTTC.

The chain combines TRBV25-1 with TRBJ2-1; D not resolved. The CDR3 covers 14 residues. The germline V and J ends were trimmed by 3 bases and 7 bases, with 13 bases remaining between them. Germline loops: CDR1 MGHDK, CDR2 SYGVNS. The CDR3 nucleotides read TGTGCCAGCAGTGAGCAAAATAAGGAGAATGAGCAGTTCTTC. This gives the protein CASSEQNKENEQFF. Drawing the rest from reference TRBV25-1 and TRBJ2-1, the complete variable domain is EADIYQTPRYLVIGTGKKITLECSQTMGHDKMYWYQQDPGMELHLIHYSYGVNSTEKGDLSSESTVSRIRTEHFPLTLESARPSHTSQYLCASSEQNKENEQFFGPGTRLTVL.

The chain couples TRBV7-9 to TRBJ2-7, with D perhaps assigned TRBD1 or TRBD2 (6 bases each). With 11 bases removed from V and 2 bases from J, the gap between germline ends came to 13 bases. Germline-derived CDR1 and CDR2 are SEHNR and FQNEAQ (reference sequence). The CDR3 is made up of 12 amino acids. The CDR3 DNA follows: TGTGCCGTCGGGGGCGGCGCCTACGAGCAGTACTTC. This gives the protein CAVGGGAYEQYF.

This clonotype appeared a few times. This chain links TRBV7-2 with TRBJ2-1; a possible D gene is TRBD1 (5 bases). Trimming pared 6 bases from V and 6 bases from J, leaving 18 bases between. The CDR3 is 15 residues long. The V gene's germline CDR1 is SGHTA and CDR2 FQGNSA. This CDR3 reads CASSPRQRPLNEQFF. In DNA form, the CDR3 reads TGTGCCAGCAGTCCCAGACAGAGACCCCTCAATGAGCAGTTCTTC.

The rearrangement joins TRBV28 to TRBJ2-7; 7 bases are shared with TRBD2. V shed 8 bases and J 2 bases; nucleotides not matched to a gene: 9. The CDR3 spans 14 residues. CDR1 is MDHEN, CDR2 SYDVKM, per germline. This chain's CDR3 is CASGLVTSPYEQYF. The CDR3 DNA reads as TGTGCCAGCGGACTAGTTACCTCCCCCTACGAGCAGTACTTC.

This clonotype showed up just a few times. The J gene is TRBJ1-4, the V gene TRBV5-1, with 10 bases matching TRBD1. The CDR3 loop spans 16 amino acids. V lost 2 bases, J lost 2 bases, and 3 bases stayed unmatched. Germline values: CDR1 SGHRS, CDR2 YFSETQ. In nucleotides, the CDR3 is TGCGCCAGCAGCTTCGGACAGGGGGTTACTAATGAAAAACTGTTTTTT. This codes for CASSFGQGVTNEKLFF.

The CDR3 DNA sequence: TGCAGTGCATCCGGGCCCGAGGCTTTCTTT. The encoded protein is CSASGPEAFF. V is TRBV20-1 and J is TRBJ1-1, with unresolved D. Germline CDR1 and CDR2: DFQATT and SNEGSKA (reference sequence). The CDR3 totals 10 residues. Between the trimmed V and J ends, which lost 6 bases and 11 bases, there was a span of 13 bases.

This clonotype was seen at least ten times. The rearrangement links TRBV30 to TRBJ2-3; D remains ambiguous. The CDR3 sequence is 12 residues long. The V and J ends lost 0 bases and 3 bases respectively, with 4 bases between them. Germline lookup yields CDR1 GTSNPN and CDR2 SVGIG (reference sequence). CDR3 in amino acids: CAWSVSTDTQYF. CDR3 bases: TGTGCCTGGAGTGTGTCAACAGATACGCAGTATTTT.

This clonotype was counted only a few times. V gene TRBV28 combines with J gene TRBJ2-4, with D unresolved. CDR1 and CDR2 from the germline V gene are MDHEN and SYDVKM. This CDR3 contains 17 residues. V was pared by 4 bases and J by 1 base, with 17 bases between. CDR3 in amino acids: CASSSHEVANAKNIQYF. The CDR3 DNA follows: TGTGCCAGCAGTTCCCACGAAGTTGCGAACGCCAAAAACATTCAGTACTTC. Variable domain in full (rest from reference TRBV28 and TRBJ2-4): DVKVTQSSRYLVKRTGEKVFLECVQDMDHENMFWYRQDPGLGLRLIYFSYDVKMKEKGDIPEGYSVSREKKERFSLILESASTNQTSMYLCASSSHEVANAKNIQYFGAGTRLSVL.

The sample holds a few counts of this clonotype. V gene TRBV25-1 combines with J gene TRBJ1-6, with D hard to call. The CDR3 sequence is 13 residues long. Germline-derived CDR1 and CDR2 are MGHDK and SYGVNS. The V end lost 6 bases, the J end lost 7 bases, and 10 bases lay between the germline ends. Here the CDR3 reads CASSDPRNSPLHF. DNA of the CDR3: TGTGCCAGCAGCGACCCGAGGAATTCACCCCTCCACTTT. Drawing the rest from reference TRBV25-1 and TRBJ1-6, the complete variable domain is EADIYQTPRYLVIGTGKKITLECSQTMGHDKMYWYQQDPGMELHLIHYSYGVNSTEKGDLSSESTVSRIRTEHFPLTLESARPSHTSQYLCASSDPRNSPLHFGNGTRLTVT.